This T cell receptor beta chain derives from a study of control samples from healthy donors and cancer patients. Looked up from germline, CDR1 is ENHRY and CDR2 is SYGVKD. V dropped 6 bases and J dropped 2; count of bases not matched to a gene: 6. The CDR3 loop spans 14 amino acids. The assay was immunoSEQ multiplex PCR, and TCRdb's table has in-frame clones only and misses some. The data contain about 86,000 clones, around 94% of them seen just once; the ten biggest clones take up 4.8%. The genes are TRBV10-3 and TRBJ2-5, with 7 bases aligning to TRBD1. The sequence was collected from a woman under 30 in good health. Sequencing used blood. The CDR3 is CAIRGTVSQETQYF. DNA for the CDR3: TGTGCCATCAGGGGGACAGTGTCACAAGAGACCCAGTACTTC.